The 8 T cell receptor beta chains presented below share a single source sample, sequenced in a study of Ad26.COV2.S vaccination and SARS-CoV-2 variants. Profiling relied on immunoSEQ multiplex PCR, and the TCRdb table lists in-frame clones only, not all of them. The table has approximately 400,000 clones, roughly nine tenths seen once. Specimen: peripheral blood, collected after recovery from COVID-19. The receptor source for this set is a human donor who had recovered from COVID-19.

This chain joins TRBV7-9 and TRBJ1-6; D remains ambiguous. The V end was cut by 0 bases, the J end by 4 bases, with 7 bases between. CDR3 length equals 15 residues. CDR1 is SEHNR and CDR2 is FQNEAQ in the germline V gene (reference sequence). The DNA of the CDR3 is TGTGCCAGCAGCTTAGCGGTAGATTATAATTCACCCCTCCACTTT. Its protein is CASSLAVDYNSPLHF.

The chain combines TRBV7-9 with TRBJ2-5, with D possibly TRBD1 on 5 matching bases. The CDR3 is 15 residues long. CDR1 is SEHNR and CDR2 is FQNEAQ in the germline V gene (reference sequence). V was trimmed by 1 base and J by 5 bases, leaving 14 bases between them. CDR3 in amino acids: CASSLGSGPFETQYF. The CDR3 DNA follows: TGTGCCAGCAGCTTAGGTTCAGGGCCTTTCGAGACCCAGTACTTC.

The chain links TRBV5-1 to TRBJ2-3; TRBD1 aligns across 8 bases. V gave up 1 base and J gave up 3 bases; unmatched junction bases: 7. The V gene's germline CDR1 is SGHRS and CDR2 YFSETQ. The CDR3 has 16 residues. The CDR3: CASSLRQGALTDTQYF. In DNA, the CDR3 is TGCGCCAGCAGCTTGAGGCAGGGGGCGCTGACAGATACGCAGTATTTT.

This clone was detected once. The chain combines TRBV20-1 with TRBJ2-1; D is unresolved. The V gene lost 3 bases and the J gene lost 2 bases, with 8 bases spanning the gap. CDR1 is DFQATT, CDR2 SNEGSKA, per germline (reference sequence). There are 13 residues in the CDR3. CDR3 protein: CSASPQAYNEQFF. DNA for the CDR3: TGCAGTGCTAGTCCCCAGGCCTACAATGAGCAGTTCTTC.

This rearrangement joins TRBV7-8 to TRBJ2-1, with 12 bases that match TRBD2. CDR1 and CDR2 from the germline V gene are SGHVS and FQNEAQ. The CDR3 covers 15 residues. Trimming at V came to 6 bases and at J to 5 bases, leaving 5 bases not matched to a gene. Here the CDR3 reads CASRPLAGGHNEQFF. CDR3 sequence (DNA): TGTGCCAGCAGGCCACTAGCGGGGGGACACAATGAGCAGTTCTTC. The full variable domain, its missing parts supplied by reference TRBV7-8 and TRBJ2-1, is GAGVSQSPRYKVAKRGQDVALRCDPISGHVSLFWYQQALGQGPEFLTYFQNEAQLDKSGLPSDRFFAERPEGSVSTLKIQRTQQEDSAVYLCASRPLAGGHNEQFFGPGTRLTVL.

The V call is TRBV7-8, the J call TRBJ1-1; D unresolved. Trimming pared 5 bases from V and 1 base from J, leaving 14 bases between. The CDR3 covers 15 residues. Looked up from germline, CDR1 is SGHVS and CDR2 is FQNEAQ. The CDR3 DNA sequence: TGTGCCAGCAGCCCCGTCGCTGTGCCGAACACTGAAGCTTTCTTT. Translated: CASSPVAVPNTEAFF.

This chain connects TRBV29-1 to TRBJ2-5; D possibly corresponds to TRBD2 (7 bases). V lost 4 bases and J 5 bases, leaving 11 bases between the germline ends. This CDR3 region has 12 residues. Germline loops: CDR1 SQVTM, CDR2 ANQGSEA. The CDR3 sequence is CSVGGGRETQYF. CDR3 DNA sequence: TGCAGCGTTGGGGGGGGCCGCGAGACCCAGTACTTC.

The chain has TRBV27 and TRBJ1-3; TRBD1 might be the D (6 bases). V lost 3 bases and J 4 bases, leaving 13 bases between the germline ends. The germline gives CDR1 MNHEY, CDR2 SMNVEV (reference sequence). The CDR3 is 15 residues long. The CDR3 nucleotides are TGTGCCAGCAGTTTGGTTGGACAGACGGGAAACACCATATATTTT. Translated, it gives CASSLVGQTGNTIYF.